This is a list of T cell receptor beta chains from one sample in a study of OX40 agonist ivuxolimab in advanced cancers. TCRdb's table, derived via immunoSEQ multiplex PCR, lists solely in-frame clones and lacks some. The sample lists 40,000 or so clones, around four fifths seen once, with 21% in the top ten. This specimen was CD4+ or CD8+ T cells sorted from blood, taken in a trial of the OX40 agonist ivuxolimab. These receptors were obtained from an adult with an advanced solid tumor such as melanoma, head and neck, liver or kidney cancer. The CDR3 runs from the conserved cysteine through the conserved F or W. A D gene is named only where the DNA matches it firmly. Not all rows give a size; the values are once, few, many and, for expanded clones, a class.

v_call: TRBV7-7; clone_size: -; j_call: TRBJ2-3; d_call: -; cdr3_nt: TGTGCTAGCAGTATTTCCGACCGCACAGATACGCAGTATTTT; cdr3_aa: CASSISDRTDTQYF
v_call: TRBV7-2; clone_size: -; j_call: TRBJ2-5; d_call: -; cdr3_nt: TGTGCCAGCAGCTTAAAGGGCGTGGAGACCCAGTACTTC; cdr3_aa: CASSLKGVETQYF
v_call: TRBV30; clone_size: -; j_call: TRBJ2-1; d_call: -; cdr3_nt: TGTGCCTGGAGTGGAGGACAAACCCTCTACAATGAGCAGTTCTTC; cdr3_aa: CAWSGGQTLYNEQFF
v_call: TRBV9; clone_size: -; j_call: TRBJ2-3; d_call: -; cdr3_nt: TGTGCCAGCAGCGTAGTGGAGGGGGCGACTACGCAGTATTTT; cdr3_aa: CASSVVEGATTQYF
v_call: TRBV19; clone_size: -; j_call: TRBJ2-2; d_call: TRBD2; cdr3_nt: TGTGCCAGTAGTACGACCGGGACTAGAAGGACCGGGGAGCTGTTTTTT; cdr3_aa: CASSTTGTRRTGELFF
v_call: TRBV7-2; clone_size: -; j_call: TRBJ2-3; d_call: TRBD2; cdr3_nt: TGTGCCAGCAGCTTACTAAGTAGCGGGTACGGAGATACGCAGTATTTT; cdr3_aa: CASSLLSSGYGDTQYF
v_call: TRBV10-2; clone_size: once; j_call: TRBJ2-7; d_call: TRBD2; cdr3_nt: TGCGCCAGCAGTGTCGGGAGGCTCTCCGGCGAGCAGTACTTC; cdr3_aa: CASSVGRLSGEQYF
v_call: TRBV27; clone_size: -; j_call: TRBJ1-1; d_call: TRBD1; cdr3_nt: TGTGCCAGCAGCCCCGGACAGGGCACTGAAGCTTTCTTT; cdr3_aa: CASSPGQGTEAFF
v_call: TRBV7-2; clone_size: -; j_call: TRBJ2-2; d_call: -; cdr3_nt: TGTGCCAGCAGCTTTGACAGGATGAACACCGGGGAGCTGTTTTTT; cdr3_aa: CASSFDRMNTGELFF
v_call: TRBV4-1; clone_size: -; j_call: TRBJ2-7; d_call: TRBD1; cdr3_nt: TGCGCCAGCAGCCAAGGGGGGACAGGGGTCGAGCAGTACTTC; cdr3_aa: CASSQGGTGVEQYF
v_call: TRBV4-1; clone_size: -; j_call: TRBJ1-4; d_call: TRBD1; cdr3_nt: TGCGCCAGCAGCCTCCAGACAGGGGATGAAAAACTGTTTTTT; cdr3_aa: CASSLQTGDEKLFF
v_call: TRBV6-5; clone_size: few; j_call: TRBJ2-6; d_call: -; cdr3_nt: TGTGCCAGCAGTACTGGGGCCAACGTCCTGACTTTC; cdr3_aa: CASSTGANVLTF
v_call: TRBV6-1; clone_size: -; j_call: TRBJ2-1; d_call: -; cdr3_nt: TGTGCCAGCAGTGAGGATAAGGGGACGTACAATGAGCAGTTCTTC; cdr3_aa: CASSEDKGTYNEQFF
v_call: TRBV29-1; clone_size: -; j_call: TRBJ2-7; d_call: -; cdr3_nt: TGCAGCGTTGAAGGCCAATCCTACGAGCAGTACTTC; cdr3_aa: CSVEGQSYEQYF
v_call: TRBV30; clone_size: few; j_call: TRBJ2-7; d_call: -; cdr3_nt: TGTGCCTGGAGCAGCGGGTTTCACGAGCAGTACTTC; cdr3_aa: CAWSSGFHEQYF
v_call: TRBV5-1; clone_size: -; j_call: TRBJ2-3; d_call: -; cdr3_nt: TGCGCCAGCAACAGGGGGGGCTGGCTTGATACGCAGTATTTT; cdr3_aa: CASNRGGWLDTQYF
v_call: TRBV4-3; clone_size: -; j_call: TRBJ2-5; d_call: TRBD2; cdr3_nt: TGCGCCAGCAGCCAAGATGCTCTAGCGGGAGGTAAAGAGACCCAGTACTTC; cdr3_aa: CASSQDALAGGKETQYF
v_call: TRBV7-3; clone_size: -; j_call: TRBJ2-3; d_call: TRBD2; cdr3_nt: TGTGCCAGCAGCCCCTTCAGCGGGAGAGCAGATACGCAGTATTTT; cdr3_aa: CASSPFSGRADTQYF
v_call: TRBV7-9; clone_size: -; j_call: TRBJ2-1; d_call: TRBD2; cdr3_nt: TGTGCCAGCAGCTTAAGTACTATAGCGGGGGCCAGCAATGAGCAGTTCTTC; cdr3_aa: CASSLSTIAGASNEQFF
v_call: TRBV7-2; clone_size: -; j_call: TRBJ2-7; d_call: TRBD2; cdr3_nt: TGTGCCAGCAGCGCAGGACTAGCGGGGGGGAACGAGCAGTACTTC; cdr3_aa: CASSAGLAGGNEQYF
v_call: TRBV7-6; clone_size: -; j_call: TRBJ2-7; d_call: TRBD1; cdr3_nt: TGTGCCAGCAGCTACGACAGGGGCAAGAACGAGCAGTACTTC; cdr3_aa: CASSYDRGKNEQYF
v_call: TRBV6-5; clone_size: once; j_call: TRBJ2-7; d_call: -; cdr3_nt: TGTGCCAGCAGTTACGGCGCAGACTCCTACGAGCAGTACTTC; cdr3_aa: CASSYGADSYEQYF
v_call: TRBV6-5; clone_size: -; j_call: TRBJ1-1; d_call: -; cdr3_nt: TGTGCCAGCAGTTTACGCGGACAGACTGAAGCTTTCTTT; cdr3_aa: CASSLRGQTEAFF
v_call: TRBV15; clone_size: -; j_call: TRBJ2-3; d_call: -; cdr3_nt: TGTGCCACCAGGGACATAAGCACAGATACGCAGTATTTT; cdr3_aa: CATRDISTDTQYF
v_call: TRBV28; clone_size: -; j_call: TRBJ2-1; d_call: TRBD2; cdr3_nt: TGTGCCAGCAGGACCGGGACTAGCGTTCGCTACAATGAGCAGTTCTTC; cdr3_aa: CASRTGTSVRYNEQFF
v_call: TRBV7-9; clone_size: once; j_call: TRBJ1-2; d_call: TRBD1; cdr3_nt: TGTGCCAGCAGCCCGTATCCCGGGACAGGGTCTGGCTACACCTTC; cdr3_aa: CASSPYPGTGSGYTF
v_call: TRBV6-6; clone_size: -; j_call: TRBJ2-1; d_call: -; cdr3_nt: TGTGCCAGCAGTTACGTGGGATTCAATGAGCAGTTCTTC; cdr3_aa: CASSYVGFNEQFF
v_call: TRBV10-2; clone_size: -; j_call: TRBJ2-1; d_call: TRBD1; cdr3_nt: TGCGCCAGCAATAGGGCAGGGGGCCTCAATGAGCAGTTCTTC; cdr3_aa: CASNRAGGLNEQFF
v_call: TRBV19; clone_size: -; j_call: TRBJ1-6; d_call: -; cdr3_nt: TGTGCCAGTAGAGTGGGTAGGGGAGAAGGTTCACCCCTCCACTTT; cdr3_aa: CASRVGRGEGSPLHF
v_call: TRBV13; clone_size: -; j_call: TRBJ2-5; d_call: TRBD1; cdr3_nt: TGTGCCAGCAGCTGGGACAGGGGGCGGGAGCAGTACTTC; cdr3_aa: CASSWDRGREQYF
v_call: TRBV9; clone_size: -; j_call: TRBJ2-1; d_call: TRBD2; cdr3_nt: TGTGCCAGCAGCGTAGGGCTAGCGGGAGAATATGAGCAGTTCTTC; cdr3_aa: CASSVGLAGEYEQFF
v_call: TRBV30; clone_size: -; j_call: TRBJ1-1; d_call: -; cdr3_nt: TGTGCCTGGAGTGTGCGTGGGGAAGGGGAAGCTTTCTTT; cdr3_aa: CAWSVRGEGEAFF
v_call: TRBV10-3; clone_size: -; j_call: TRBJ2-5; d_call: TRBD1; cdr3_nt: TGTGCCACCAAGACAGGGGGCAGCGAGACCCAGTACTTC; cdr3_aa: CATKTGGSETQYF
v_call: TRBV7-9; clone_size: -; j_call: TRBJ1-1; d_call: -; cdr3_nt: TGTGCCAGCAGCTCAAAAAGGACAGACATGAACACTGAAGCTTTCTTT; cdr3_aa: CASSSKRTDMNTEAFF
v_call: TRBV19; clone_size: once; j_call: TRBJ2-1; d_call: TRBD2; cdr3_nt: TGTGCCAGTAGTACCCCACGGGGGGGCAATGAGCAGTTCTTC; cdr3_aa: CASSTPRGGNEQFF
v_call: TRBV11-2; clone_size: -; j_call: TRBJ2-7; d_call: -; cdr3_nt: TGTGCCAGCAGCCAGACCCCCAACGAGCAGTACTTC; cdr3_aa: CASSQTPNEQYF
v_call: TRBV19; clone_size: -; j_call: TRBJ2-7; d_call: TRBD2; cdr3_nt: TGTGCCAGTAGTATGAGTTGGGAGGGAGGCTACGAGCAGTACTTC; cdr3_aa: CASSMSWEGGYEQYF
v_call: TRBV7-6; clone_size: -; j_call: TRBJ2-7; d_call: TRBD2; cdr3_nt: TGTGCCAGCAGCTTGGGAGCACGGGAGGCTTCCTACGAGCAGTACTTC; cdr3_aa: CASSLGAREASYEQYF
v_call: TRBV4-2; clone_size: -; j_call: TRBJ2-7; d_call: TRBD1; cdr3_nt: TGTGCCAGCAGCCAAGATCGCGGACAGGACACCTACGAGCAGTACTTC; cdr3_aa: CASSQDRGQDTYEQYF
v_call: TRBV6-5; clone_size: -; j_call: TRBJ2-7; d_call: -; cdr3_nt: TGTGCCAGCAGTTACTCTTACCACCAGGAACACGAGCAGTACTTC; cdr3_aa: CASSYSYHQEHEQYF
v_call: TRBV5-1; clone_size: -; j_call: TRBJ2-7; d_call: TRBD1; cdr3_nt: TGCGCCAGCAGCTTCCCCGACAGGGGGCGAGAGTCCTACGAGCAGTACTTC; cdr3_aa: CASSFPDRGRESYEQYF
v_call: TRBV21-1; clone_size: -; j_call: TRBJ2-1; d_call: -; cdr3_nt: TGTGCCAGCAGCAAGACGGGGGTAGGAGGTTCCTACAATGAGCAGTTCTTC; cdr3_aa: CASSKTGVGGSYNEQFF
v_call: TRBV29-1; clone_size: -; j_call: TRBJ2-7; d_call: -; cdr3_nt: TGCAGCGCCTCCCCGGGGGCCACCTACGAGCAGTACTTC; cdr3_aa: CSASPGATYEQYF
v_call: TRBV5-1; clone_size: -; j_call: TRBJ2-1; d_call: TRBD2; cdr3_nt: TGCGCCAGCAGCTCAAGCGGGGGGCTCAATGAGCAGTTCTTC; cdr3_aa: CASSSSGGLNEQFF
v_call: TRBV4-3; clone_size: once; j_call: TRBJ2-1; d_call: TRBD1; cdr3_nt: TGCGCCAGCAGCCAAGTTGGGGGACAGATATACAATGAGCAGTTCTTC; cdr3_aa: CASSQVGGQIYNEQFF
v_call: TRBV10-1; clone_size: -; j_call: TRBJ1-1; d_call: -; cdr3_nt: TGCGCCAGCAGTGAATCCGGAAACACTGAAGCTTTCTTT; cdr3_aa: CASSESGNTEAFF
v_call: TRBV7-9; clone_size: -; j_call: TRBJ1-2; d_call: -; cdr3_nt: TGTGCCAGCAGCTTAGGGGGAGGCTATGGCTACACCTTC; cdr3_aa: CASSLGGGYGYTF